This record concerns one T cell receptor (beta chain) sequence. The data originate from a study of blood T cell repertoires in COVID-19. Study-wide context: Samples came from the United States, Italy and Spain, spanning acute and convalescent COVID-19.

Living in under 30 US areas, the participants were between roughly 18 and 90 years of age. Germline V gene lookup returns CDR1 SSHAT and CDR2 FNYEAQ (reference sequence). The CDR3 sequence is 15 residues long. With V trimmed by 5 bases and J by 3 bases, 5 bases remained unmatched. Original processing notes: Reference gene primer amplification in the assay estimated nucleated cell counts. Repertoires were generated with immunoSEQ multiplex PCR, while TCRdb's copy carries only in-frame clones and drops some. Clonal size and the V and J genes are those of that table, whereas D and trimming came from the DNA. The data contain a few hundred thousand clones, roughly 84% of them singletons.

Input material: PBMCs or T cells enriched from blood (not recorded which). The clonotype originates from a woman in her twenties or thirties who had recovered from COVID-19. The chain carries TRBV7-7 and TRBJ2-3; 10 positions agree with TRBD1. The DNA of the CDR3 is TGTGCCAGCAGCGCAGACAGGGGGCCAACAGATACGCAGTATTTT. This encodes CASSADRGPTDTQYF.